These T cell receptor beta chains were read from a single sample in a study of shared clonotypes between healthy human individuals. Data came from immunoSEQ multiplex PCR; TCRdb stores just in-frame clones and leaves some out. The sample has about 380,000 clones; about 97% are singletons. The sequenced sample consisted of memory CD8+ T cells sorted from blood. The receptors were gathered from a man between 25 and 39 years old in good health. The CDR3 runs from the conserved cysteine through the conserved F or W. Fields, in order: clone size, V gene, J gene, D gene, CDR3 DNA, CDR3 protein. A D gene is named only where the DNA matches it firmly. Clone size is shown for a subset of rows, as once, few, many or a class of expanded clone.

abundance: -
v_gene: TRBV19
j_gene: TRBJ1-5
d_gene: -
CDR3nt: TGTGCCAGTAGTATCCTATGGTCGGTGAGTAAGACTTATAGCAATCAGCCCCAGCATTTT
CDR3aa: CASSILWSVSKTYSNQPQHF

abundance: -
v_gene: TRBV6-6
j_gene: TRBJ2-7
d_gene: -
CDR3nt: TGTGCCAGCAGTTACTCGGGCGGGACGTCCTACGAGCAGTACTTC
CDR3aa: CASSYSGGTSYEQYF

abundance: once
v_gene: TRBV27
j_gene: TRBJ2-7
d_gene: TRBD1
CDR3nt: TGTGCCAGCAGTTTAAAAGGGCCCAGGACAGGTAGCTCCTACGAGCAGTACTTC
CDR3aa: CASSLKGPRTGSSYEQYF

abundance: -
v_gene: TRBV6-1
j_gene: TRBJ2-7
d_gene: -
CDR3nt: TGTGCCAGCAGTGATAGCTACGAGCAGTACTTC
CDR3aa: CASSDSYEQYF

abundance: -
v_gene: TRBV10-1
j_gene: TRBJ2-1
d_gene: -
CDR3nt: TGCGCCAGCAGTGCGACCTTATTGGGCAATGAGCAGTTCTTC
CDR3aa: CASSATLLGNEQFF

abundance: -
v_gene: TRBV9
j_gene: TRBJ2-2
d_gene: TRBD2
CDR3nt: TGTGCCAGCAGCGTAGATGGGACTAGATGGAACGGGGAGCTGTTTTTT
CDR3aa: CASSVDGTRWNGELFF

abundance: -
v_gene: TRBV4-1
j_gene: TRBJ2-3
d_gene: TRBD2
CDR3nt: TGCGCCAGCAGCCAAGGTCTGGCGGGAGGGGTAGATACGCAGTATTTT
CDR3aa: CASSQGLAGGVDTQYF

abundance: -
v_gene: TRBV10-1
j_gene: TRBJ2-1
d_gene: TRBD1
CDR3nt: TGCGCCAGCAGTTTCGGACAGGATGAGCAGTTCTTC
CDR3aa: CASSFGQDEQFF

abundance: -
v_gene: TRBV6-6
j_gene: TRBJ2-7
d_gene: -
CDR3nt: TGTGCCAGCAGTTACAGGGGGTACCTCTACGAGCAGTACTTC
CDR3aa: CASSYRGYLYEQYF

abundance: -
v_gene: TRBV6-5
j_gene: TRBJ2-7
d_gene: -
CDR3nt: TGTGCCAGCAGTTTAGCGTCGGGACCCCGCTACGAGCAGTACTTC
CDR3aa: CASSLASGPRYEQYF

abundance: -
v_gene: TRBV5-1
j_gene: TRBJ1-4
d_gene: -
CDR3nt: TGCGCCAGCAGCTTGGTGGAGGGGAGAAAGAATGAAAAACTGTTTTTT
CDR3aa: CASSLVEGRKNEKLFF

abundance: -
v_gene: TRBV6-5
j_gene: TRBJ2-3
d_gene: -
CDR3nt: TGTGCCAGCAGTTACTCGGGGAGGAGGACAGATACGCAGTATTTT
CDR3aa: CASSYSGRRTDTQYF

abundance: -
v_gene: TRBV2
j_gene: TRBJ2-5
d_gene: TRBD2
CDR3nt: TGTGCCAGCACCCTGGGACTAGCTCGGAAGACCCAGTACTTC
CDR3aa: CASTLGLARKTQYF

abundance: -
v_gene: TRBV6-4
j_gene: TRBJ2-3
d_gene: TRBD1
CDR3nt: TGTGCCAGCGGGGACAGGGGAAATACGCAGTATTTT
CDR3aa: CASGDRGNTQYF

abundance: -
v_gene: TRBV7-2
j_gene: TRBJ2-1
d_gene: -
CDR3nt: TGTGCCAGCAGCCCCGTCAATGAGCAGTTCTTC
CDR3aa: CASSPVNEQFF

abundance: -
v_gene: TRBV19
j_gene: TRBJ1-5
d_gene: TRBD1
CDR3nt: TGTGCCAGTAGTATAAGACAGGGGGCCCAGCCCCAGCATTTT
CDR3aa: CASSIRQGAQPQHF

abundance: once
v_gene: TRBV28
j_gene: TRBJ1-1
d_gene: -
CDR3nt: TGTGCCAGCAGATACAGGAACACTGAAGCTTTCTTT
CDR3aa: CASRYRNTEAFF

abundance: -
v_gene: TRBV15
j_gene: TRBJ2-2
d_gene: -
CDR3nt: TGTGCCACCAGCAGAGGCCCACTTCGGCGGGACACCGGGGAGCTGTTTTTT
CDR3aa: CATSRGPLRRDTGELFF